This T cell receptor (beta chain) stems from a study of cytomegalovirus exposure and HLA in healthy donors. Notes on the study in general: More clonal expansion characterized HLA-associated TCR beta chains than equally common others in a later analysis. An apparent linkage of common viral pathogens to several of the most significant clusters emerged in a later analysis. TRBV6-2, TRBV6-3 and some other V segments were excluded as indistinguishable. TCR beta chains numbering more than 150 were designated cytomegalovirus-associated.

Worth noting for this clone: What it recognizes is unknown.

The PCR ran on 60 Vbeta and 13 Jbeta primers. Profiling relied on immunoSEQ multiplex PCR, and the TCRdb table lists in-frame clones only, not all of them. The repertoire holds more than 150,000 clones, with roughly 87% as singletons. The J segment lost 8 bases and the V segment lost 8 bases, leaving 13 bases of the junction unmatched. This CDR3 contains 15 residues. Per germline, CDR1 MNHNS and CDR2 SASEGT. The sequenced material came from PBMCs. The TCR originated in a girl under three years old in good health and CMV-seronegative. The chain combines TRBV6-1 with TRBJ2-1, with 9 bases aligning to TRBD1. CDR3: CASRGRGQGPHEQFF. The CDR3 DNA follows: TGTGCCAGCCGGGGGCGGGGACAGGGTCCCCATGAGCAGTTCTTC.